These 28 T cell receptor beta chains share one sample of origin, sequenced in a study of blood T cell repertoires in COVID-19. This table comes from immunoSEQ multiplex PCR, and its TCRdb copy is limited to in-frame clones, with some not included. The sample comprises more than 95,000 clones, 80% to 90% of which are singletons, and about 4.8% rests with the top ten. Sequenced input: peripheral blood. The receptors here all came from a man in his sixties with acute or convalescent COVID-19.

A few counts support this clone. The chain combines TRBV7-8 with TRBJ2-5; 7 positions match TRBD2. The CDR3 covers 13 residues. With V trimmed by 8 bases and J by 6 bases, 9 bases remained unmatched. Per germline, CDR1 SGHVS and CDR2 FQNEAQ. Here the CDR3 reads CASRLASVQTQYF. As DNA, the CDR3 is TGTGCCAGCCGACTAGCCTCCGTTCAGACCCAGTACTTC.

J is TRBJ1-1 and V is TRBV7-2, with 7 bases aligning to TRBD1. V dropped 3 bases and J dropped 0; count of bases not matched to a gene: 1. There are 14 residues in the CDR3. The germline gives CDR1 SGHTA, CDR2 FQGNSA. The CDR3 DNA follows: TGTGCCAGCAGCTTCGGGACAGTGAACACTGAAGCTTTCTTT. Translated, it gives CASSFGTVNTEAFF.

CDR3: CASSPGRIPTNEKLFF. CDR3 sequence (DNA): TGCGCCAGCAGCCCCGGTCGAATTCCCACCAATGAAAAACTGTTTTTT. This chain connects TRBV4-1 to TRBJ1-4; no clear D. The CDR3 covers 16 residues. V lost 4 bases and J lost 5, with 17 bases in between. CDR1 and CDR2 (germline): MGHRA, YSYEKL.

This chain joins TRBV27 and TRBJ2-7, with 9 bases matching TRBD2. The junction had 6 bases not matched to a gene; V was cut back by 8 bases and J by 4 bases. Germline CDR1 and CDR2: MNHEY and SMNVEV (reference sequence). The CDR3 is 13 residues long. CDR3: CASASTSGYEQYF. CDR3 DNA sequence: TGTGCCAGCGCCTCGACTAGCGGTTACGAGCAGTACTTC.

The chain couples TRBV4-1 to TRBJ1-5; D not resolved. Germline CDR1 reads MGHRA; CDR2 reads YSYEKL. The CDR3 loop spans 15 amino acids. The germline V and J ends were trimmed by 4 bases and 9 bases, with 19 bases remaining between them. CDR3 region: CASSLTGDINGPQHF. The CDR3 bases are TGCGCCAGCAGCCTCACCGGGGATATCAATGGGCCCCAGCATTTT.

This chain joins TRBV12-2 and TRBJ2-7; TRBD2, the D gene given by the table, was not confirmed from the DNA. TRBV12-2 is an annotated pseudogene. The CDR3 sequence is 15 residues long. The CDR3 protein is CASRLEAGGYHEQYF. The CDR3 DNA follows: TGTGCAAGTCGCTTAGAGGCGGGAGGGTACCACGAGCAGTACTTC.

This clone was counted once. The rearrangement joins TRBV4-3 to TRBJ2-1; D possibly corresponds to TRBD2 (5 bases). Trimming stripped 4 bases from V and 8 bases from J, with 21 bases between. Per germline, CDR1 LGHNA and CDR2 YSLEER. This CDR3 has 16 amino acids. DNA of the CDR3: TGCGCCAGCAGCCGCCTCTACGTCGGCAGCGGCGATGAGCAGTTCTTC. It translates to CASSRLYVGSGDEQFF.

The chain has TRBV5-8 and TRBJ2-3; TRBD1 aligns across 8 bases. Looked up from germline, CDR1 is SGHTS and CDR2 is YDEGEE. The J segment lost 5 bases and the V segment lost 4 bases, leaving 3 bases of the junction unmatched. The CDR3 has 13 amino acids. The CDR3: CASSHTGGDTQYF. CDR3 nucleotides: TGTGCCAGCAGCCATACAGGGGGAGATACGCAGTATTTT. The full variable domain, in which reference TRBV5-8 and TRBJ2-3 provide the parts outside the CDR3, is EAGVTQSPTHLIKTRGQQATLRCSPISGHTSVYWYQQALGLGLQFLLWYDEGEERNRGNFPPRFSGRQFPNYSSELNVNALELEDSALYLCASSHTGGDTQYFGPGTRLTVL.

The chain combines TRBV18 with TRBJ2-7, with 16 bases matching TRBD2. The CDR3 is 18 residues long. Trimming cost V 5 bases and J 5 bases; bases outside gene matches: 12. CDR1 is KGHSH and CDR2 is LQKENI in the germline V gene. The CDR3 spells CASSSFGTSGRARDEQYF. The CDR3 DNA sequence: TGTGCCAGCTCATCATTTGGGACTAGCGGGAGGGCCCGGGACGAGCAGTACTTC.

This rearrangement joins TRBV7-3 to TRBJ1-1; possibly TRBD1 for D (5 bases). The length of the CDR3 is 13 residues. The germline V and J ends were trimmed by 3 bases and 7 bases, with 12 bases remaining between them. Looked up from germline, CDR1 is SGHTA and CDR2 is FQGTGA. CDR3 protein: CASSFDRQYEAFF. As DNA, the CDR3 is TGTGCCAGCAGCTTCGACAGACAATATGAAGCTTTCTTT.

V gene TRBV18 combines with J gene TRBJ1-1; 8 bases line up with TRBD1. This CDR3 contains 13 residues. Germline V lookup: CDR1 KGHSH, CDR2 LQKENI. The junction had 3 bases not matched to a gene; V was cut back by 5 bases and J by 4 bases. CDR3 in DNA: TGTGCCAGCTCAAACGGACAGGGCACTGAAGCTTTCTTT. This codes for CASSNGQGTEAFF.

The gene calls are TRBV5-5 and TRBJ1-5, with TRBD1 matching over 7 bases. The V gene end was trimmed by 0 bases and the J gene end by 6 bases; junction bases not matched to a gene: 9. The germline V gene encodes CDR1 SGHKS and CDR2 YYEKEE (reference sequence). This CDR3 contains 16 residues. The CDR3 is CASSLGAGGTPQPQHF. In DNA, the CDR3 is TGTGCCAGCAGCTTGGGGGCAGGGGGAACCCCTCAGCCCCAGCATTTT. The variable domain in full, with the rest retrieved from reference TRBV5-5 and TRBJ1-5, is DAGVTQSPTHLIKTRGQQVTLRCSPISGHKSVSWYQQVLGQGPQFIFQYYEKEERGRGNFPDRFSARQFPNYSSELNVNALLLGDSALYLCASSLGAGGTPQPQHFGDGTRLSIL.

The chain is built from TRBV6-5 and TRBJ1-1; TRBD1 matches 7 bases. J gave up 1 base and V 6 bases, and 8 bases lay outside the gene matches. This CDR3 is 15 amino acids long. Looked up from germline, CDR1 is MNHEY and CDR2 is SVGAGI. Here the CDR3 reads CASRPTGTANTEAFF. The CDR3 DNA follows: TGTGCCAGCAGACCTACCGGGACAGCGAACACTGAAGCTTTCTTT.

The chain combines TRBV11-2 with TRBJ2-7; 8 positions agree with TRBD2. This CDR3 has 15 amino acids. J lost 0 bases, V lost 5 bases, and 6 bases had no gene match. Germline values: CDR1 SGHAT, CDR2 FQNNGV. The CDR3 loop is CASSLERGPSYEQYF. CDR3 nucleotide sequence: TGTGCCAGCAGCCTCGAGCGGGGGCCCTCCTACGAGCAGTACTTC. The full variable domain, with the rest looked up from reference TRBV11-2 and TRBJ2-7, is EAGVAQSPRYKIIEKRQSVAFWCNPISGHATLYWYQQILGQGPKLLIQFQNNGVVDDSQLPKDRFSAERLKGVDSTLKIQPAKLEDSAVYLCASSLERGPSYEQYFGPGTRLTVT.

This rearrangement joins TRBV7-6 to TRBJ2-1; 11 bases are shared with TRBD2. V lost 2 bases, J lost 0 bases, and 6 bases stayed unmatched. This CDR3 has 18 residues. Germline V gene sequence: CDR1 SGHVS, CDR2 FNYEAQ. CDR3 region: CASSLWVAGGSSYNEQFF. For the CDR3, the DNA is TGTGCCAGCAGCTTATGGGTAGCGGGAGGGAGCTCCTACAATGAGCAGTTCTTC.

The rearrangement uses TRBV30 and TRBJ1-6, with 7 bases that match TRBD1. CDR1 and CDR2 (germline): GTSNPN, SVGIG (reference sequence). There are 16 residues in the CDR3. J lost 7 bases, V lost 1 base, and 10 bases had no gene match. The CDR3 nucleotides are TGTGCCTGGAGTGATCTAGACAGGGTGGTGAATTCACCCCTCCACTTT. Its protein product is CAWSDLDRVVNSPLHF.

This rearrangement joins TRBV7-2 to TRBJ2-5, with TRBD2 matching over 9 bases. The germline CDR1 and CDR2 sequences are SGHTA and FQGNSA. The CDR3 covers 14 residues. V dropped 7 bases and J dropped 2; count of bases not matched to a gene: 5. CDR3 bases: TGTGCCAGCACGGCGGGAGGGTTACAAGAGACCCAGTACTTC. It yields the protein CASTAGGLQETQYF.

Regarding this clone: One end of the junction varies from germline; a read error may be responsible. The J gene is TRBJ1-2, the V gene TRBV19, with a possible D match to TRBD1 (5 bases). Germline V lookup: CDR1 LNHDA, CDR2 SQIVND (reference sequence). This CDR3 has 15 amino acids. CDR3 coding DNA: TGTGCCAGTACTATAATGGCAGGGATTAACTATGGCTACACCTTC. Amino acid sequence: CASTIMAGINYGYTF.

Only one count was recorded for this clone. The rearrangement links TRBV29-1 to TRBJ2-7; TRBD2 agrees at 13 bases. Looked up from germline, CDR1 is SQVTM and CDR2 is ANQGSEA. V lost 7 bases to trimming and J lost 2 bases; unmatched junction nucleotides: 5. The CDR3 is 14 residues long. Here the CDR3 reads CSAEGLAGTYEQYF. Written as DNA, the CDR3 is TGCAGCGCCGAGGGACTAGCGGGAACCTACGAGCAGTACTTC.

This clone rates as medium-sized. V and J are TRBV4-3 and TRBJ2-7; 9 nucleotides align to TRBD1. This CDR3 is 15 amino acids long. Per the germline V gene, CDR1 is LGHNA and CDR2 is YSLEER. Unmatched junction bases numbered 4, after V lost 3 bases and J lost 1 base. DNA of the CDR3: TGCGCCAGCAGCCACTCCGGGACAGGGTCCTACGAGCAGTACTTC. Translated: CASSHSGTGSYEQYF.

V usage is TRBV20-1 and J usage is TRBJ2-1; D is unresolved. The V end lost 1 base, the J end lost 9 bases, and 7 bases lay between the germline ends. CDR1 is DFQATT and CDR2 is SNEGSKA in the germline V gene (reference sequence). CDR3 size: 11 residues. CDR3 loop: CSARGLREQFF. DNA for the CDR3: TGCAGTGCTAGAGGTCTCCGTGAGCAGTTCTTC.

This clone was seen once. The CDR3 coding sequence is TGTGCCAGCTCACCAAAGGAGCCAGGGAATTATAATTCACCCCTCCACTTT. As protein: CASSPKEPGNYNSPLHF. This rearrangement joins TRBV18 to TRBJ1-6; D possibly corresponds to TRBD1 (5 bases). V lost 2 bases and J lost 4, with 15 bases in between. The CDR3 totals 17 residues. From germline, CDR1 is KGHSH and CDR2 LQKENI.

V and J are TRBV19 and TRBJ2-2; 11 bases are shared with TRBD2. CDR3 size: 18 residues. V was pared by 7 bases and J by 7 bases, with 17 bases of the junction left unmatched. Germline assignment: CDR1 LNHDA and CDR2 SQIVND (reference sequence). CDR3 protein: CASTLQGLAGGRSGELFF. The DNA for the CDR3 is TGTGCCAGTACCCTCCAAGGGTTAGCGGGGGGGCGCAGCGGGGAGCTGTTTTTT.

This chain joins TRBV7-2 and TRBJ2-2; no reliable D call. The V gene's germline CDR1 is SGHTA and CDR2 FQGNSA. The CDR3 is made up of 13 amino acids. The V gene lost 5 bases and the J gene lost 4 bases, with 8 bases spanning the gap. The CDR3, as DNA: TGTGCCAGCAGCCAGACACGCACCGGGGAGCTGTTTTTT. Translated: CASSQTRTGELFF.

The chain recombines TRBV12-3 or TRBV12-4 with TRBJ1-1; possibly TRBD1 for D (5 bases). The CDR3 length is 13 residues. Trimming took off 1 base at V and 4 bases at J, with 7 bases between the two ends. CDR3 residues: CASSLGGATEAFF. The CDR3 region has the DNA TGTGCCAGCAGTTTAGGCGGGGCCACTGAAGCTTTCTTT.

This clone appeared a few times. This rearrangement joins TRBV9 to TRBJ2-1; TRBD2 matches at 8 bases. The germline V gene has CDR1 SGDLS and CDR2 YYNGEE. J lost 3 bases, V lost 0 bases, and 2 bases had no gene match. The length of the CDR3 is 15 residues. CDR3 protein: CASSVAGGLYNEQFF. The DNA of the CDR3 is TGTGCCAGCAGCGTAGCGGGAGGGCTCTACAATGAGCAGTTCTTC.

This chain joins TRBV27 and TRBJ2-3, with TRBD1 identical over 9 bases. The CDR3 has 14 amino acids. The V and J ends lost 5 bases and 1 base, in that order; junction bases with no gene match: 1. The germline gives CDR1 MNHEY, CDR2 SMNVEV (reference sequence). CDR3 nucleotide sequence: TGTGCCAGCAGTAGGACAGGGGGCACAGATACGCAGTATTTT. Translation gives CASSRTGGTDTQYF.

The chain carries TRBV7-9 and TRBJ1-5; unclear D gene. The length of the CDR3 is 18 residues. V was trimmed by 2 bases and J by 0 bases, leaving 17 bases between them. CDR1 SEHNR and CDR2 FQNEAQ come from the germline V gene (reference sequence). CDR3 sequence reads: CASSLYLTRGPSNQPQHF. The CDR3 bases are TGTGCCAGCAGCTTATACTTGACCCGGGGTCCTAGCAATCAGCCCCAGCATTTT.